Each of the 4 T cell receptor beta chains below was sequenced from the same sample in a study of T cell responses to AZD1222 COVID-19 vaccine. Sequenced by immunoSEQ multiplex PCR; TCRdb stores in-frame clones only, minus some. In the table there are about 180,000 clones, around nine tenths of which are singletons. Sequencing used peripheral blood, obtained 28 days after the second AZD1222 dose. These receptors all stem from an adult who received the AZD1222 COVID-19 vaccine.

V and J are TRBV5-6 and TRBJ2-7; D unclear. The V end lost 4 bases, the J end lost 6 bases, and 20 bases lay between the germline ends. The CDR3 is made up of 15 amino acids. CDR1 SGHDT and CDR2 YYEEEE come from the germline V gene. The CDR3 bases are TGTGCCAGCAGCCCTAGGGAACAGATTGACTTCGAGCAGTACTTC. This gives the protein CASSPREQIDFEQYF. The entire variable domain, with the rest obtained from reference TRBV5-6 and TRBJ2-7, is as follows: DAGVTQSPTHLIKTRGQQVTLRCSPKSGHDTVSWYQQALGQGPQFIFQYYEEEERQRGNFPDRFSGHQFPNYSSELNVNALLLGDSALYLCASSPREQIDFEQYFGPGTRLTVT.

The rearrangement uses TRBV3-1 (or the pseudogene TRBV3-2) and TRBJ1-1; D gene unclear. This CDR3 is built from 11 residues. Germline lookup yields CDR1 LGHDT and CDR2 YNNKEL (reference sequence). Trimming removed 4 bases from V and 7 bases from J, with 7 bases in between. The CDR3 coding sequence is TGTGCCAGCAGCCTAAAATATGAAGCTTTCTTT. Translating gives CASSLKYEAFF.

The CDR3 here is CASSVDQGGYGYTF. CDR3 DNA sequence: TGTGCCAGCAGCGTAGATCAGGGTGGCTATGGCTACACCTTC. The V gene is TRBV9, the J gene TRBJ1-2; the D gene is possibly TRBD1 (5 bases). Germline V lookup: CDR1 SGDLS, CDR2 YYNGEE. With 0 bases removed from V and 4 bases from J, the gap between germline ends came to 10 bases. The CDR3 totals 14 residues.

Here the CDR3 reads CASSYTSQETQYF. Written as DNA, the CDR3 is TGTGCCAGCAGCTACACCAGCCAAGAGACCCAGTACTTC. The chain carries TRBV7-2 and TRBJ2-5, with D uncertain. The CDR3 has 13 residues. Between the trimmed V and J ends, which lost 4 bases and 1 base, there was a span of 7 bases. Germline V gene lookup returns CDR1 SGHTA and CDR2 FQGNSA. Filled out from reference TRBV7-2 and TRBJ2-5, the complete variable domain reads GAGVSQSPSNKVTEKGKDVELRCDPISGHTALYWYRQSLGQGLEFLIYFQGNSAPDKSGLPSDRFSAERTGGSVSTLTIQRTQQEDSAVYLCASSYTSQETQYFGPGTRLLVL.